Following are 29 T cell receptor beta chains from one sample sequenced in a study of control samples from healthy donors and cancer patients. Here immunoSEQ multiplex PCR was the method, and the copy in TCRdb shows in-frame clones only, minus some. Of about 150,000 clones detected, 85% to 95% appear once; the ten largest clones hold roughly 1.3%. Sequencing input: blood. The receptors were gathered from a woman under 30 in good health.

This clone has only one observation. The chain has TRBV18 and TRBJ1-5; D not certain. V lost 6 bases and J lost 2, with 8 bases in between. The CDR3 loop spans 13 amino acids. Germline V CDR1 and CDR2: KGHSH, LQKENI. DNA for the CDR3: TGTGCCAGCTCCGACTTCGGCAATCAGCCCCAGCATTTT. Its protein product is CASSDFGNQPQHF.

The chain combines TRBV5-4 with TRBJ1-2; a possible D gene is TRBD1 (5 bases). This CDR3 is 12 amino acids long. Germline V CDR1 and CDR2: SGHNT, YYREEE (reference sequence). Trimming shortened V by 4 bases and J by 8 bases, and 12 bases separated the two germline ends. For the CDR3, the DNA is TGTGCCAGCAGCCAGGGAGGGTCCGGCTACACCTTC. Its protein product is CASSQGGSGYTF.

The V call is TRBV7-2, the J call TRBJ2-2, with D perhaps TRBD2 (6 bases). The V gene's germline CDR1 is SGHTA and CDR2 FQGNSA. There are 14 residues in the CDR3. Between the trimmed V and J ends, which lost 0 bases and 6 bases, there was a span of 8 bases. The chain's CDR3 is CASSLARRAGELFF. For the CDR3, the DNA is TGTGCCAGCAGCTTAGCTCGGAGGGCCGGGGAGCTGTTTTTT.

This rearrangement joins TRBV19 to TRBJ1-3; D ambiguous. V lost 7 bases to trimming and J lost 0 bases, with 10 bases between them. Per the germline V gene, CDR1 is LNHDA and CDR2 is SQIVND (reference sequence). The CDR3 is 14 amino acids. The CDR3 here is CASTDPNSGNTIYF. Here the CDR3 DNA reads TGTGCCAGTACCGACCCAAACTCTGGAAACACCATATATTTT. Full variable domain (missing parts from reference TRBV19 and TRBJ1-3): DGGITQSPKYLFRKEGQNVTLSCEQNLNHDAMYWYRQDPGQGLRLIYYSQIVNDFQKGDIAEGYSVSREKKESFPLTVTSAQKNPTAFYLCASTDPNSGNTIYFGEGSWLTVV.

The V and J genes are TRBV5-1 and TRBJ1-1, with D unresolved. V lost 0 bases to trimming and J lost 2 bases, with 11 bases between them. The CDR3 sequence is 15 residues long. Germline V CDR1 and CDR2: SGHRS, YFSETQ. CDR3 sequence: CASSLVAELNTEAFF. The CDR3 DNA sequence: TGCGCCAGCAGCTTGGTGGCAGAGCTTAACACTGAAGCTTTCTTT. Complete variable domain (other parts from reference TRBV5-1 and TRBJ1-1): KAGVTQTPRYLIKTRGQQVTLSCSPISGHRSVSWYQQTPGQGLQFLFEYFSETQRNKGNFPGRFSGRQFSNSRSEMNVSTLELGDSALYLCASSLVAELNTEAFFGQGTRLTVV.

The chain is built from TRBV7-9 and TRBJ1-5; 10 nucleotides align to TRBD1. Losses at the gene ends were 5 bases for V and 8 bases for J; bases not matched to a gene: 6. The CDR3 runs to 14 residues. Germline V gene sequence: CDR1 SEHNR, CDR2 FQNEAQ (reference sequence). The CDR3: CASSRTGGWEPQHF. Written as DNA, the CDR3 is TGTGCCAGCAGCAGGACAGGGGGATGGGAGCCCCAGCATTTT.

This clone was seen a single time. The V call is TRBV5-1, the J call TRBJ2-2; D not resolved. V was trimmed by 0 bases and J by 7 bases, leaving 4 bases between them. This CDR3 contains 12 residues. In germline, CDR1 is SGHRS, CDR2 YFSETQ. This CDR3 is CASSLGVGELFF. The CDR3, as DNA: TGCGCCAGCAGCTTGGGTGTCGGGGAGCTGTTTTTT.

This chain's CDR3 is CASSYAGGAYEQYF. DNA for the CDR3: TGTGCCAGCAGTTACGCCGGGGGAGCCTACGAGCAGTACTTC. The chain recombines TRBV6-2 or TRBV6-3 with TRBJ2-7; possible D gene TRBD2, 6 bases. V was shortened by 2 bases and J by 2 bases, with 10 bases between the two germline ends. In germline, CDR1 is MNHEY, CDR2 SVGEGT. The CDR3 totals 14 residues.

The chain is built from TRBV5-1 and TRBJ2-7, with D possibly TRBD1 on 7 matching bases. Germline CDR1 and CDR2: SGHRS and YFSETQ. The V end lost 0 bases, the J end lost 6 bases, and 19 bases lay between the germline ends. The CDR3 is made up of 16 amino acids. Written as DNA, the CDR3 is TGCGCCAGCAGCTTGGTGGTCAGCCCCCAGGGGGGCGAGCAGTACTTC. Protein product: CASSLVVSPQGGEQYF.

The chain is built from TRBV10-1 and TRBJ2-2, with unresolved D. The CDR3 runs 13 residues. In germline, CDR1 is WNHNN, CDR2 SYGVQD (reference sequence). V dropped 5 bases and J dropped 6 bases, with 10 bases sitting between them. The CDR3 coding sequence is TGCGCCAGCAGTCCAAGCAGTCCCGGGGAGCTGTTTTTT. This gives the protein CASSPSSPGELFF.

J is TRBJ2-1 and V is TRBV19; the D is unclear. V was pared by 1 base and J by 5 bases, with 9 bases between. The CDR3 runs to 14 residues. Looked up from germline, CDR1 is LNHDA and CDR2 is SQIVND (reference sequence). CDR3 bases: TGTGCCAGTAGTATAGGCAGGTACGACAATGAGCAGTTCTTC. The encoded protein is CASSIGRYDNEQFF.

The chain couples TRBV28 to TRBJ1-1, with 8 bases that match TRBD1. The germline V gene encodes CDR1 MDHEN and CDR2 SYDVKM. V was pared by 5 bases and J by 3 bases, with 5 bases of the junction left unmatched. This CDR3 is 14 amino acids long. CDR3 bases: TGTGCCAGCAGTCCCCTGGACAGGGACACTGAAGCTTTCTTT. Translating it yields CASSPLDRDTEAFF.

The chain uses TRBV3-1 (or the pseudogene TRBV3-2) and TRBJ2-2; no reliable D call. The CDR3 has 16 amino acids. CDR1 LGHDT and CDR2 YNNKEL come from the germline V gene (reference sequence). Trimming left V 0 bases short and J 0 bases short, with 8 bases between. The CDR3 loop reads CASSQEGMANTGELFF. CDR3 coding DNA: TGTGCCAGCAGCCAAGAAGGCATGGCGAACACCGGGGAGCTGTTTTTT.

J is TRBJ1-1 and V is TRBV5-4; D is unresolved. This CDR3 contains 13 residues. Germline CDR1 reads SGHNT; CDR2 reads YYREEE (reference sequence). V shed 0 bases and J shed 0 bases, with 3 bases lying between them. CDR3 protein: CASSLEVNTEAFF. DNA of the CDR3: TGTGCCAGCAGCTTGGAGGTGAACACTGAAGCTTTCTTT.

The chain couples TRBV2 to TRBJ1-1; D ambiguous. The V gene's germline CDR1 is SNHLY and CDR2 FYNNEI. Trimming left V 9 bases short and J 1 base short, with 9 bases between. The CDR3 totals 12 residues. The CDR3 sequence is CASEAANTEAFF. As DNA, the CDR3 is TGTGCCAGTGAGGCGGCGAACACTGAAGCTTTCTTT.

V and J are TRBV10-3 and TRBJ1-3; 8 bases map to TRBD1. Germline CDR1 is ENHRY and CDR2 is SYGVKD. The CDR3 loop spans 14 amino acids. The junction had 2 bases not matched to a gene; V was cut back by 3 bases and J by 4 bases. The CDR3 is CAISDGQGGNTIYF. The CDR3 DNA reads TGTGCCATCAGTGACGGACAGGGAGGAAACACCATATATTTT.

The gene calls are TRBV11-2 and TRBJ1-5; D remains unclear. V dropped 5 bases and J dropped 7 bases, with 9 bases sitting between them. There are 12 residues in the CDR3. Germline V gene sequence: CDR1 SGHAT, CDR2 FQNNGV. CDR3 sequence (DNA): TGTGCCAGCAGCCCCCCAAACCAGCCCCAGCATTTT. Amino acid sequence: CASSPPNQPQHF.

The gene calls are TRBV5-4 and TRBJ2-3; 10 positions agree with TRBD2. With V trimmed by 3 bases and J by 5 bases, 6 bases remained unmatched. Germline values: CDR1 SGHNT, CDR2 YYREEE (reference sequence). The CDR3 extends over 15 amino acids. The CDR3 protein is CASSSATSGIDTQYF. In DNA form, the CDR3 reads TGTGCCAGCAGCTCGGCTACTAGCGGGATAGATACGCAGTATTTT. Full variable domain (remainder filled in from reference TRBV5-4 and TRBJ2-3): ETGVTQSPTHLIKTRGQQVTLRCSSQSGHNTVSWYQQALGQGPQFIFQYYREEENGRGNFPPRFSGLQFPNYSSELNVNALELDDSALYLCASSSATSGIDTQYFGPGTRLTVL.

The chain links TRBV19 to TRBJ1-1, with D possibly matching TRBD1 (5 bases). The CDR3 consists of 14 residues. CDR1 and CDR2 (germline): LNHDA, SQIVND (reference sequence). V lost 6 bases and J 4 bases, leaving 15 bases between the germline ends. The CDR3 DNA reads TGTGCCAGTAGACCTGACAGCCTCGGCACTGAAGCTTTCTTT. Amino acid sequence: CASRPDSLGTEAFF.

In nucleotides, the CDR3 is TGTGCCAGCAGCACGCCGGACATCTACACCGGGGAGCTGTTTTTT. Translation: CASSTPDIYTGELFF. V and J are TRBV6-2 or TRBV6-3 and TRBJ2-2, with D possibly being TRBD1 (5 bases). This CDR3 contains 15 residues. The V end lost 6 bases, the J end lost 3 bases, and 14 bases lay between the germline ends. CDR1 is MNHEY, CDR2 SVGEGT, per germline.

Written as DNA, the CDR3 is TGTGCCATCAGTCGACAGGGCCTAGGTGAAAAACTGTTTTTT. Protein product: CAISRQGLGEKLFF. The chain joins TRBV10-3 to TRBJ1-4; 7 bases line up with TRBD1. Trimming at V came to 5 bases and at J to 7 bases, leaving 7 bases not matched to a gene. The germline gives CDR1 ENHRY, CDR2 SYGVKD. The CDR3 is 14 residues long.

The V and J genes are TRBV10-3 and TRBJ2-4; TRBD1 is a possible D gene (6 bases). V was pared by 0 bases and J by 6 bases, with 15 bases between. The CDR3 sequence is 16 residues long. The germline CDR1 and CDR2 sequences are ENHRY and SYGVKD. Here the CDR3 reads CAISESKNRETNIQYF. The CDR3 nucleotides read TGTGCCATCAGTGAGTCCAAGAACAGGGAGACAAACATTCAGTACTTC.

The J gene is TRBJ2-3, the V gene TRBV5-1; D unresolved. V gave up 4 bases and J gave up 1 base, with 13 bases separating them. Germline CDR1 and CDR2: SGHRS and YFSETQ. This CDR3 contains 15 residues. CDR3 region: CASSVSDPRTDTQYF. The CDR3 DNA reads TGCGCCAGCAGCGTATCAGACCCCCGCACAGATACGCAGTATTTT. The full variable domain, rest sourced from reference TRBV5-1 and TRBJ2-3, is KAGVTQTPRYLIKTRGQQVTLSCSPISGHRSVSWYQQTPGQGLQFLFEYFSETQRNKGNFPGRFSGRQFSNSRSEMNVSTLELGDSALYLCASSVSDPRTDTQYFGPGTRLTVL.

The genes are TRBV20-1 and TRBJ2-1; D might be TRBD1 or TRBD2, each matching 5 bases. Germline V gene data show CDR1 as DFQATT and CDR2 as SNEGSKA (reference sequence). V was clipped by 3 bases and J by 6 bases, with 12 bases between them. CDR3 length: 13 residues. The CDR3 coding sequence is TGCAGTGCTAGTTCCTCCGGGACCAATGAGCAGTTCTTC. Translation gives CSASSSGTNEQFF.

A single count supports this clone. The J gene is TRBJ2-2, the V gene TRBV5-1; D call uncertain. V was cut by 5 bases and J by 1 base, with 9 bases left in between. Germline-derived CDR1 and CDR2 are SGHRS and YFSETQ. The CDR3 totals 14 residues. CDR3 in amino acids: CASRSLMNTGELFF. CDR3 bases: TGCGCCAGCAGATCACTGATGAACACCGGGGAGCTGTTTTTT.

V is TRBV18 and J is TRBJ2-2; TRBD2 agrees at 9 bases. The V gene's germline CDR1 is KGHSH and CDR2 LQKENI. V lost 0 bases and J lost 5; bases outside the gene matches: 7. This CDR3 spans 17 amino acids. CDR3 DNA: TGTGCCAGCTCACCACCACGCGGGGGGGAAAGGACCGGGGAGCTGTTTTTT. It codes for CASSPPRGGERTGELFF.

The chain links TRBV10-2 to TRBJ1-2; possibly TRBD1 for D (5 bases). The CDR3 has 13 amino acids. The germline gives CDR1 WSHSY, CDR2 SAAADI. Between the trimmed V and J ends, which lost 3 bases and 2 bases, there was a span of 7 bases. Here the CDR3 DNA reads TGCGCCAGCAGTGACAGGGAGAACTATGGCTACACCTTC. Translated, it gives CASSDRENYGYTF.

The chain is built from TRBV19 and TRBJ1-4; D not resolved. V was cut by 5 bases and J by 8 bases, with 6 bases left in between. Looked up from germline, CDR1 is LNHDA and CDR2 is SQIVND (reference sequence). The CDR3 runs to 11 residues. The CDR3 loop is CASSEGEKLFF. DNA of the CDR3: TGTGCCAGTAGTGAAGGAGAAAAACTGTTTTTT.

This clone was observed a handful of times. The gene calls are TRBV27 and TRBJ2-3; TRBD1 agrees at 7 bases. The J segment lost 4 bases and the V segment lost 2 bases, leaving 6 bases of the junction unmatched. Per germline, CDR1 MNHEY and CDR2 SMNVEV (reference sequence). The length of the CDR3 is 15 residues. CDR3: CASSLRRQGPDTQYF. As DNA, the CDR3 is TGTGCCAGCAGTTTACGTAGACAGGGACCAGATACGCAGTATTTT.